This record looks at one T cell receptor beta chain sequence and its context. This entry belongs to a study of blood T cell repertoires in COVID-19. Study as a whole: Spain, Italy and the United States supplied samples that represented acute and convalescent COVID-19. T cells, B-cell-depleted T cells, or PBMCs provided the cDNA or gDNA that served as material.

Participant age was about 18 to 100 years, and participants resided in fewer than 30 US areas. The V gene lost 0 bases and the J gene lost 4 bases, with 12 bases spanning the gap. This CDR3 comprises 15 residues. The germline gives CDR1 SNHLY, CDR2 FYNNEI. Original methodology: Reference gene primer amplification gave estimated nucleated cell counts. Assay used: immunoSEQ multiplex PCR; TCRdb lists only in-frame clones, some missing. That table is the source of V, J and clone size, and D and trimming were worked out from the DNA. The sample contains about 200,000 clones, 80% of which appear only once.

This TCR was recovered from a woman aged 35 to 49 with acute COVID-19. Material for sequencing was PBMCs or T cells enriched from blood (not recorded which). The J gene is TRBJ1-1, the V gene TRBV2; D possibly corresponds to TRBD1 (6 bases). The DNA of the CDR3 is TGTGCCAGCAGTGAAGCTACGGGGGGGCCCACTGAAGCTTTCTTT. Its translation is CASSEATGGPTEAFF.